This T cell receptor (beta chain) was sequenced for a study of blood T cell repertoires in COVID-19 (dated by TCRdb to the early 2020s). Describing the broader study: The collaborator samples originated in the United States, Italy and Spain and spanned the acute and convalescent phases of COVID-19. Deeply sampled blood TCRbeta repertoires from subjects exposed to, actively infected with, or recovered from COVID-19 were included in the dataset. The repertoires were released in a freely available public database intended as a resource for research on the immune response to SARS-CoV-2. The material from the prospective study consisted of cDNA or gDNA derived from T cells, B-cell-depleted T cells, or PBMCs. HLA class I and class II types, where available, came from metadata supplied by the sample provider rather than from assay-based typing. Samples were obtained from the ongoing ImmuneRACE study (first 160 participants) and from 1,000 to 1,500 subjects provided by 6 global collaborators. A de-identified subject ID, COVID-19 status, age in years and sex were almost always included in the sample metadata.

The germline V gene (reference sequence) sets CDR1 to LNHNV and CDR2 to YYDKDF. The CDR3 runs 15 residues from the cysteine to the phenylalanine. The retained sequence is limited to the CDR3, 45 bases, with the frame set at the first base. V and J are truncated by 4 bases and 0 bases respectively, leaving an intervening sequence of 10 bases. TCRbeta CDR3 regions were amplified from genomic DNA using the immunoSEQ Assay, a bias-controlled multiplex PCR. On the study's bioinformatics: The number of nucleated cells in each sample was estimated from the amplification of reference gene primers within the assay. Sequence reads were collapsed and filtered to measure the absolute abundance of every unique TCRbeta CDR3 rearrangement. For each sample, productive Simpson clonality was calculated by taking the square root of Simpson's diversity index across productive rearrangements. The table comes from immuneACCESS by way of TCRdb, which keeps in-frame sequences with V and J called. Part of the clones is missing from these tables; in studies checked, under half for an unresolved V gene and the rest for unknown reasons. V, J and clone size derive from that table, while D and trimming were established from the DNA sequence. Here the sample has 200,000 to 300,000 clones; 70% to 90% occur a single time. In total, the top ten clones hold 3% of the sample.

Whole blood was collected in K2EDTA tubes by collaborating institutions according to the institutions' own protocols. For TCRbeta analysis, collaborators shipped samples in one of three forms: frozen whole blood, isolated PBMCs, or DNA extracted from either of those sample types. Findings and caveats that apply to the study as a whole: Clinical and demographic metadata were provided uncurated, with the amount varying by source and participant.

In regard to this clone: Its antigen remains undetermined. Base qualities are not at hand, and no much larger clone is one base apart.

The clonotype was recovered from a man younger than 30 with active or convalescent COVID-19. The chain links TRBV15 with TRBJ1-5; the best D guess is TRBD1, with 6 bases matching. The specimen was peripheral blood. The CDR3 protein is CATSTDRSSNQPQHF. The base sequence is TGTGCCACCAGCACCGACAGGTCTAGCAATCAGCCCCAGCATTTT.